The 24 T cell receptor beta chains below were found in one sample sequenced in a study of shared clonotypes between healthy human individuals. The table came from immunoSEQ multiplex PCR; TCRdb's copy has only in-frame clones and leaves some out. The data hold some 2.3 million clones, with 90% to 95% observed a single time. Input material: naive CD4+ T cells from PBMCs. The subset is: CD45RA+ positively selected. The source is a man between 18 and 35 years old in good health. Some clones in this sample may be carry-over from other donors' samples.

This clone was detected only once. The chain links TRBV5-1 to TRBJ2-1; D is perhaps TRBD1 (6 bases). The CDR3 has 15 residues. Germline V gene lookup returns CDR1 SGHRS and CDR2 YFSETQ. Trimming removed 2 bases from V and 4 bases from J, with 13 bases in between. CDR3 in DNA: TGCGCCAGCAGCTTCCAGGACAGAACTTACAATGAGCAGTTCTTC. Its translation is CASSFQDRTYNEQFF.

This clone was recorded only once. The chain joins TRBV9 to TRBJ2-1; 11 nucleotides align to TRBD2. Germline values: CDR1 SGDLS, CDR2 YYNGEE. Losses at the gene ends were 5 bases for V and 6 bases for J; bases not matched to a gene: 16. CDR3 length: 18 amino acids. The CDR3: CASRTRAILAGGFNEQFF. The DNA of the CDR3 is TGTGCCAGCAGGACCCGAGCGATTCTAGCGGGAGGTTTCAATGAGCAGTTCTTC.

Of note for this clone: Different DNA sequences within this sample yield the same CDR3. V usage is TRBV7-9 and J usage is TRBJ2-3; maybe TRBD2 (6 bases). The CDR3 runs 14 residues. V shed 3 bases and J shed 4 bases, with 11 bases lying between them. Germline loops: CDR1 SEHNR, CDR2 FQNEAQ (reference sequence). The CDR3 DNA reads as TGTGCCAGCAGCTTGGGCGGGGCAGCAGATACGCAGTATTTT. Its protein is CASSLGGAADTQYF.

The rearrangement uses TRBV29-1 and TRBJ2-1; 8 bases align to TRBD2. Germline V lookup: CDR1 SQVTM, CDR2 ANQGSEA. This CDR3 region has 13 residues. The ends lost 1 base at V and 8 bases at J; junction bases unmatched: 4. This CDR3 is CSVEGLAGDEQFF. The DNA of the CDR3 is TGCAGCGTTGAAGGGCTAGCGGGCGATGAGCAGTTCTTC.

This clone showed up just once. The DNA of the CDR3 is TGTGCCAGCAGCCCTCATGGGAGCAATCAGCCCCAGCATTTT. Translation: CASSPHGSNQPQHF. V is TRBV7-9 and J is TRBJ1-5; unclear D gene. V was shortened by 5 bases and J by 1 base, with 9 bases between the two germline ends. The CDR3 has 14 amino acids. Per the germline V gene, CDR1 is SEHNR and CDR2 is FQNEAQ (reference sequence).

This chain uses TRBV5-1 with TRBJ2-7; 13 nucleotides line up with TRBD2. Germline CDR1 reads SGHRS; CDR2 reads YFSETQ. The CDR3 runs to 13 residues. After removal of 7 bases from V and 6 bases from J, the junction contained 4 bases not matched to a gene. This CDR3 reads CASRLAGGSEQYF. DNA of the CDR3: TGCGCCAGCCGACTAGCGGGAGGATCCGAGCAGTACTTC.

J is TRBJ2-5 and V is TRBV6-5, with TRBD2 matching over 7 bases. The assigned J gene may be wrong: the sequence end matches TRBJ2-7 better. Germline V gene data show CDR1 as MNHEY and CDR2 as SVGAGI. This CDR3 contains 16 residues. The CDR3 sequence is CASSYSFAPGGYEQYF. The CDR3 DNA follows: TGTGCCAGCAGTTACTCGTTTGCGCCGGGGGGCTACGAGCAGTACTTC.

V and J are TRBV14 and TRBJ2-1, with a possible D match to TRBD2 (5 bases). V was clipped by 4 bases and J by 4 bases, with 14 bases between them. The CDR3 is made up of 15 amino acids. Germline V lookup: CDR1 SGHDN, CDR2 FVKESK. The CDR3 region has the DNA TGTGCCAGCAGCCGGGCGGGCGGATATTACAATGAGCAGTTCTTC. Translated: CASSRAGGYYNEQFF. The whole variable domain, remainder taken from reference TRBV14 and TRBJ2-1, is EAGVTQFPSHSVIEKGQTVTLRCDPISGHDNLYWYRRVMGKEIKFLLHFVKESKQDESGMPNNRFLAERTGGTYSTLKVQPAELEDSGVYFCASSRAGGYYNEQFFGPGTRLTVL.

The table lists this clone with a count of one. The chain has TRBV28 and TRBJ1-1; 7 bases line up with TRBD1. The CDR3 is made up of 15 amino acids. CDR1 and CDR2 (germline): MDHEN, SYDVKM. V was clipped by 10 bases and J by 3 bases; unmatched bases: 14. The CDR3 DNA is TGTGCCACCCCAGGGGACAGCTTTACGGACACTGAAGCTTTCTTT. Protein product: CATPGDSFTDTEAFF.

The chain links TRBV5-1 to TRBJ2-1, with D maybe TRBD2 (6 bases). V lost 3 bases to trimming and J lost 8 bases, with 18 bases between them. The CDR3 is 15 amino acids. The germline V gene has CDR1 SGHRS and CDR2 YFSETQ. CDR3 sequence (DNA): TGCGCCAGCAGCTCCACACCTGAATCGGGGGATGAGCAGTTCTTC. Its translation: CASSSTPESGDEQFF.

The DNA of the CDR3 is TGTGCCAGCTCGCCGCCGGGACAGGGATACACCGGGGAGCTGTTTTTT. This codes for CASSPPGQGYTGELFF. The chain carries TRBV18 and TRBJ2-2, with 9 nucleotides matching TRBD1. Per germline, CDR1 KGHSH and CDR2 LQKENI. After removal of 6 bases from V and 3 bases from J, the junction contained 8 bases not matched to a gene. The CDR3 has 16 amino acids.

This chain links TRBV7-9 with TRBJ2-3; tentative D call: TRBD2 (5 bases). CDR1 is SEHNR, CDR2 FQNEAQ, per germline (reference sequence). V dropped 9 bases and J dropped 0 bases, with 13 bases sitting between them. The CDR3 is 14 residues long. The CDR3 loop reads CASRSGTSTDTQYF. The CDR3 DNA follows: TGTGCCAGTCGGAGCGGTACTAGCACAGATACGCAGTATTTT. The entire variable domain, with the rest obtained from reference TRBV7-9 and TRBJ2-3, is as follows: DTGVSQNPRHKITKRGQNVTFRCDPISEHNRLYWYRQTLGQGPEFLTYFQNEAQLEKSRLLSDRFSAERPKGSFSTLEIQRTEQGDSAMYLCASRSGTSTDTQYFGPGTRLTVL.

About this clone: The identical CDR3 is also encoded by other nucleotide sequences in the sample. The chain couples TRBV7-2 to TRBJ2-7; the match to TRBD1 covers 8 bases. J gave up 5 bases and V 3 bases, and 3 bases lay outside the gene matches. This CDR3 has 13 amino acids. Germline V gives CDR1 SGHTA, CDR2 FQGNSA. CDR3 amino acids: CASSFDRGDEQYF. The CDR3 bases are TGTGCCAGCAGCTTTGACAGGGGCGACGAGCAGTACTTC.

This chain joins TRBV5-1 and TRBJ1-4; no reliable D call. Between the trimmed V and J ends, which lost 0 bases and 2 bases, there was a span of 8 bases. The CDR3 totals 15 residues. Germline CDR1 SGHRS, CDR2 YFSETQ. The CDR3 DNA reads TGCGCCAGCAGCTTGGCCTTGGGGACTAATGAAAAACTGTTTTTT. Translated: CASSLALGTNEKLFF.

This chain joins TRBV11-3 and TRBJ1-1, with D hard to call. CDR3 size: 15 residues. Trimming removed 0 bases at V and 4 bases at J, with 12 bases between. The germline V gene encodes CDR1 SGHNT and CDR2 YENEEA. The CDR3 DNA reads TGTGCCAGCAGCTTAGATGGACGGGCCCTCACTGAAGCTTTCTTT. This codes for CASSLDGRALTEAFF. Full variable domain (rest looked up from reference TRBV11-3 and TRBJ1-1): EAGVVQSPRYKIIEKKQPVAFWCNPISGHNTLYWYLQNLGQGPELLIRYENEEAVDDSQLPKDRFSAERLKGVDSTLKIQPAELGDSAVYLCASSLDGRALTEAFFGQGTRLTVV.

The chain is built from TRBV5-1 and TRBJ1-1, with D possibly TRBD1 on 5 matching bases. CDR1 SGHRS and CDR2 YFSETQ come from the germline V gene. The CDR3 covers 14 residues. Trimming left V 0 bases short and J 5 bases short, with 11 bases between. This CDR3 reads CASSLAGQGTEAFF. CDR3 coding DNA: TGCGCCAGCAGCTTGGCAGGGCAGGGTACTGAAGCTTTCTTT.

This rearrangement joins TRBV29-1 to TRBJ2-7; a possible D gene is TRBD2 (5 bases). The CDR3 runs 13 residues. Germline CDR1 is SQVTM and CDR2 is ANQGSEA. V lost 1 base and J lost 2, with 9 bases in between. CDR3 bases: TGCAGCGTTGAAGGGACTTTAACCTACGAGCAGTACTTC. Its protein product is CSVEGTLTYEQYF.

The chain uses TRBV9 and TRBJ2-5; a possible D gene is TRBD2 (6 bases). Germline V CDR1 and CDR2: SGDLS, YYNGEE. V lost 3 bases and J 5 bases, leaving 11 bases between the germline ends. The CDR3 sequence is 13 residues long. CDR3 DNA: TGTGCCAGCAGCGGCAGACTAGGGGAGACCCAGTACTTC. Translated, it gives CASSGRLGETQYF. Using reference TRBV9 and TRBJ2-5 for the parts outside the CDR3, the full variable domain is DSGVTQTPKHLITATGQRVTLRCSPRSGDLSVYWYQQSLDQGLQFLIQYYNGEERAKGNILERFSAQQFPDLHSELNLSSLELGDSALYFCASSGRLGETQYFGPGTRLLVL.

The chain combines TRBV10-3 with TRBJ2-7; perhaps TRBD1 as D (7 bases). V lost 4 bases to trimming and J lost 4 bases, with 14 bases between them. The CDR3 runs 14 residues. Germline V gives CDR1 ENHRY, CDR2 SYGVKD. CDR3 sequence: CAISGTGDSYEQYF. The CDR3 nucleotides read TGTGCCATCAGTGGCACAGGGGACTCGTACGAGCAGTACTTC.

This clone came up once. This rearrangement joins TRBV5-1 to TRBJ2-1; 9 bases are a match to TRBD2. J was trimmed by 6 bases and V by 0 bases; bases with no gene match: 7. This CDR3 spans 16 amino acids. From germline, CDR1 is SGHRS and CDR2 YFSETQ. CDR3 sequence: CASSLVGGRAFNEQFF. In DNA, the CDR3 is TGCGCCAGCAGCTTGGTCGGCGGGAGGGCCTTCAATGAGCAGTTCTTC. The whole variable domain, remainder taken from reference TRBV5-1 and TRBJ2-1, is KAGVTQTPRYLIKTRGQQVTLSCSPISGHRSVSWYQQTPGQGLQFLFEYFSETQRNKGNFPGRFSGRQFSNSRSEMNVSTLELGDSALYLCASSLVGGRAFNEQFFGPGTRLTVL.

This sequence joins TRBV30 and TRBJ1-1; the D gene is possibly TRBD1 (5 bases). Looked up from germline, CDR1 is GTSNPN and CDR2 is SVGIG (reference sequence). V lost 4 bases, J lost 4 bases, and 13 bases lay in between. This CDR3 contains 13 residues. In DNA, the CDR3 is TGTGCCTGGACTCCGGACATACTCACTGAAGCTTTCTTT. As protein: CAWTPDILTEAFF. Variable domain in full (rest from reference TRBV30 and TRBJ1-1): SQTIHQWPATLVQPVGSPLSLECTVEGTSNPNLYWYRQAAGRGLQLLFYSVGIGQISSEVPQNLSASRPQDRQFILSSKKLLLSDSGFYLCAWTPDILTEAFFGQGTRLTVV.

The chain couples TRBV19 to TRBJ1-2, with D uncertain. The germline V and J ends were trimmed by 5 bases and 5 bases, with 12 bases remaining between them. CDR1 and CDR2 (germline): LNHDA, SQIVND (reference sequence). The CDR3 extends over 13 amino acids. CDR3 in amino acids: CASSSGLIYGYTF. In DNA, the CDR3 is TGTGCCAGTAGTTCCGGACTGATTTATGGCTACACCTTC.

This clone was observed once. In DNA form, the CDR3 reads TGTGCCAGCAGCTTGGGAGCTAGCGCGAGAACCCAGTACTTC. Translated, it gives CASSLGASARTQYF. The genes are TRBV5-4 and TRBJ2-7, with D possibly matching TRBD2 (6 bases). Trimming shortened V by 0 bases and J by 10 bases, and 17 bases separated the two germline ends. The CDR3 length is 14 residues. Per the germline V gene, CDR1 is SGHNT and CDR2 is YYREEE (reference sequence).

The V call is TRBV10-3, the J call TRBJ2-7; possible D gene TRBD1, 6 bases. With 0 bases removed from V and 3 bases from J, the gap between germline ends came to 15 bases. Germline V CDR1 and CDR2: ENHRY, SYGVKD. This CDR3 spans 16 amino acids. CDR3 nucleotide sequence: TGTGCCATCAGTGAGTCGATCGCGACAGGCAGCTACGAGCAGTACTTC. Protein product: CAISESIATGSYEQYF.